The 13 T cell receptor beta chains in this list originate from one sample, sequenced in a study of T cell changes during pregnancy in multiple sclerosis. Produced via immunoSEQ multiplex PCR; TCRdb's table is partial and in-frame only. Of 55,000 to 70,000 clones in the sample, almost 95% are singletons; the top ten hold 2.5% to 3.5%. Sequenced material: CD8+ T cells from peripheral blood mononuclear cells, taken in the third trimester of pregnancy. All receptors derive from a female donor in good health, enrolled as a control in a pregnancy study.

The chain combines TRBV11-3 with TRBJ2-2, with D possibly matching TRBD1 (6 bases). Trimming shortened V by 6 bases and J by 3 bases, and 14 bases separated the two germline ends. CDR1 and CDR2 from the germline V gene are SGHNT and YENEEA. This CDR3 comprises 15 residues. CDR3 DNA: TGTGCCAGCAGTGGGGGCGGAGGTTACACCGGGGAGCTGTTTTTT. Translation gives CASSGGGGYTGELFF. The full variable domain, rest sourced from reference TRBV11-3 and TRBJ2-2, is EAGVVQSPRYKIIEKKQPVAFWCNPISGHNTLYWYLQNLGQGPELLIRYENEEAVDDSQLPKDRFSAERLKGVDSTLKIQPAELGDSAVYLCASSGGGGYTGELFFGEGSRLTVL.

The V and J genes are TRBV30 and TRBJ1-4; D unresolved. The germline V gene has CDR1 GTSNPN and CDR2 SVGIG (reference sequence). V dropped 4 bases and J dropped 6 bases, with 12 bases sitting between them. The CDR3 runs 13 residues. The CDR3 region is CAWTRDRHEKLFF. The DNA for the CDR3 is TGTGCCTGGACCCGGGATAGGCATGAAAAACTGTTTTTT. Full variable domain (remainder filled in from reference TRBV30 and TRBJ1-4): SQTIHQWPATLVQPVGSPLSLECTVEGTSNPNLYWYRQAAGRGLQLLFYSVGIGQISSEVPQNLSASRPQDRQFILSSKKLLLSDSGFYLCAWTRDRHEKLFFGSGTQLSVL.

The CDR3 region is CASSLRSMNTEAFF. The CDR3 coding sequence is TGTGCCAGCAGCTTACGGAGTATGAACACTGAAGCTTTCTTT. The rearrangement uses TRBV7-9 and TRBJ1-1, with D hard to call. CDR1 and CDR2 from the germline V gene are SEHNR and FQNEAQ (reference sequence). This CDR3 has 14 amino acids. Trimming stripped 2 bases from V and 0 bases from J, with 7 bases between.

The chain combines TRBV29-1 with TRBJ2-5; tentative D call: TRBD1 (6 bases). V lost 7 bases, J lost 5 bases, and 17 bases lay in between. This CDR3 spans 13 amino acids. Germline loops: CDR1 SQVTM, CDR2 ANQGSEA. In DNA, the CDR3 is TGCAGCGCCAGTGCAGGGGAAAGGGAGACCCAGTACTTC. It yields the protein CSASAGERETQYF. Full variable domain (missing parts from reference TRBV29-1 and TRBJ2-5): SAVISQKPSRDICQRGTSLTIQCQVDSQVTMMFWYRQQPGQSLTLIATANQGSEATYESGFVIDKFPISRPNLTFSTLTVSNMSPEDSSIYLCSASAGERETQYFGPGTRLLVL.

J is TRBJ1-5 and V is TRBV15, with D hard to call. CDR1 is LNHNV and CDR2 is YYDKDF in the germline V gene (reference sequence). The CDR3 length is 16 residues. The V and J ends lost 1 base and 0 bases respectively, with 10 bases between them. CDR3 in amino acids: CATSRGGKYSNQPQHF. In DNA, the CDR3 is TGTGCCACCAGCAGAGGAGGAAAGTATAGCAATCAGCCCCAGCATTTT. The full variable domain, with the rest looked up from reference TRBV15 and TRBJ1-5, is DAMVIQNPRYQVTQFGKPVTLSCSQTLNHNVMYWYQQKSSQAPKLLFHYYDKDFNNEADTPDNFQSRRPNTSFCFLDIRSPGLGDTAMYLCATSRGGKYSNQPQHFGDGTRLSIL.

The genes are TRBV10-3 and TRBJ2-3, with D uncertain. Per the germline V gene, CDR1 is ENHRY and CDR2 is SYGVKD. CDR3 length: 17 amino acids. V was shortened by 6 bases and J by 3 bases, with 22 bases between the two germline ends. DNA of the CDR3: TGTGCCATCAGCCCGAGCCCGGCAGGTGTTGGGACAGATACGCAGTATTTT. Its protein product is CAISPSPAGVGTDTQYF.

This rearrangement joins TRBV5-6 to TRBJ2-3; the match to TRBD2 covers 8 bases. The CDR3 consists of 14 residues. V was pared by 1 base and J by 5 bases, with 3 bases of the junction left unmatched. The V gene's germline CDR1 is SGHDT and CDR2 YYEEEE. The CDR3 spells CASSLSGGVDTQYF. The CDR3 bases are TGTGCCAGCAGCTTGAGCGGGGGTGTAGATACGCAGTATTTT.

The CDR3 region has the DNA TGCAGCGTTGAGAGCCCGAGCTCCTACAATGAGCAGTTCTTC. Protein: CSVESPSSYNEQFF. J is TRBJ2-1 and V is TRBV29-1; no definite D call. The CDR3 consists of 14 residues. V lost 3 bases and J lost 0, with 9 bases in between. Germline V gene lookup returns CDR1 SQVTM and CDR2 ANQGSEA.

The chain joins TRBV11-3 to TRBJ1-1; tentatively, D is TRBD1 (5 bases). Germline CDR1 reads SGHNT; CDR2 reads YENEEA. The V gene lost 4 bases and the J gene lost 6 bases, with 9 bases spanning the gap. The CDR3 is 12 residues long. The CDR3 region has the DNA TGTGCCAGCAGCTACGGGACTGCTGAAGCTTTCTTT. Protein: CASSYGTAEAFF. The full variable domain, in which reference TRBV11-3 and TRBJ1-1 provide the parts outside the CDR3, is EAGVVQSPRYKIIEKKQPVAFWCNPISGHNTLYWYLQNLGQGPELLIRYENEEAVDDSQLPKDRFSAERLKGVDSTLKIQPAELGDSAVYLCASSYGTAEAFFGQGTRLTVV.

The chain joins TRBV15 to TRBJ1-4; TRBD1 aligns across 7 bases. The germline CDR1 and CDR2 sequences are LNHNV and YYDKDF (reference sequence). The CDR3 sequence is 15 residues long. J was trimmed by 4 bases and V by 0 bases; bases with no gene match: 2. CDR3 residues: CATSRERQGNEKLFF. Written as DNA, the CDR3 is TGTGCCACCAGCAGAGAGAGACAGGGTAATGAAAAACTGTTTTTT.

This chain links TRBV30 with TRBJ1-1; D uncertain. The CDR3 has 12 residues. The ends were cut back, 1 base at V and 1 base at J, with 4 bases in the middle. Germline V lookup: CDR1 GTSNPN, CDR2 SVGIG (reference sequence). CDR3 coding DNA: TGTGCCTGGAGTGCGGGGAACACTGAAGCTTTCTTT. Translation gives CAWSAGNTEAFF. Together with reference TRBV30 and TRBJ1-1, the CDR3 gives the full variable domain: SQTIHQWPATLVQPVGSPLSLECTVEGTSNPNLYWYRQAAGRGLQLLFYSVGIGQISSEVPQNLSASRPQDRQFILSSKKLLLSDSGFYLCAWSAGNTEAFFGQGTRLTVV.

This clone was seen a handful of times. The V call is TRBV7-9, the J call TRBJ2-7, with D perhaps matching TRBD1 (5 bases). Germline CDR1 is SEHNR and CDR2 is FQNEAQ (reference sequence). The CDR3 totals 13 residues. V dropped 4 bases and J dropped 1 base, with 8 bases sitting between them. CDR3: CASSSPGSYEQYF. The CDR3 DNA sequence: TGTGCCAGCAGCTCCCCAGGGTCCTACGAGCAGTACTTC.

The chain has TRBV4-3 and TRBJ2-1; 8 bases align to TRBD2. There are 18 residues in the CDR3. After removal of 0 bases from V and 3 bases from J, the junction contained 10 bases not matched to a gene. The germline gives CDR1 LGHNA, CDR2 YSLEER. Here the CDR3 reads CASSQDRAGGHFYNEQFF. The CDR3 coding sequence is TGCGCCAGCAGCCAAGATAGGGCGGGGGGCCATTTCTACAATGAGCAGTTCTTC.